A single sample gave rise to the 26 T cell receptor beta chains below, sequenced in a study of T cell responses to AZD1222 COVID-19 vaccine. Sequenced by immunoSEQ multiplex PCR; TCRdb stores in-frame clones only, minus some. The data hold 150,000 or so clones, with around nine tenths observed a single time. The sequencing used peripheral blood, collected on day 0 of AZD1222 vaccination. These receptors originate from an adult in good health.

The chain links TRBV3-1 (or the pseudogene TRBV3-2) to TRBJ2-1, with 7 bases lining up with TRBD2. Losses at the gene ends were 6 bases for V and 7 bases for J; bases not matched to a gene: 9. This CDR3 is built from 14 residues. Germline-derived CDR1 and CDR2 are LGHDT and YNNKEL (reference sequence). CDR3 in DNA: TGTGCCAGCAGGTCGGGGGAGGGAAGGAATGAGCAGTTCTTC. This gives the protein CASRSGEGRNEQFF.

The CDR3 region is CASTLTGYINEQYF. In DNA, the CDR3 is TGTGCCAGCACCCTCACAGGGTATATTAACGAGCAGTACTTC. The chain employs TRBV28 and TRBJ2-7; tentatively, D is TRBD1 (6 bases). The germline V and J ends were trimmed by 7 bases and 5 bases, with 18 bases remaining between them. This CDR3 region has 14 residues. Germline loops: CDR1 MDHEN, CDR2 SYDVKM. Looking up the rest from reference TRBV28 and TRBJ2-7 gives the full variable domain: DVKVTQSSRYLVKRTGEKVFLECVQDMDHENMFWYRQDPGLGLRLIYFSYDVKMKEKGDIPEGYSVSREKKERFSLILESASTNQTSMYLCASTLTGYINEQYFGPGTRLTVT.

The chain carries TRBV18 and TRBJ1-1, with D unresolved. Trimming took off 3 bases at V and 1 base at J, with 3 bases between the two ends. The CDR3 length is 12 residues. Germline V gives CDR1 KGHSH, CDR2 LQKENI. The CDR3 nucleotides are TGTGCCAGCTCACCTCAGAACACTGAAGCTTTCTTT. Encoded protein: CASSPQNTEAFF.

The chain combines TRBV9 with TRBJ1-2, with TRBD1 identical over 9 bases. This CDR3 is 15 amino acids long. Trimming at V came to 3 bases and at J to 3 bases, leaving 6 bases not matched to a gene. Germline loops: CDR1 SGDLS, CDR2 YYNGEE. The DNA of the CDR3 is TGTGCCAGCAGCGAGGGAACAGGGGGCGACTATGGCTACACCTTC. This gives the protein CASSEGTGGDYGYTF.

This clone showed up just once. V is TRBV28 and J is TRBJ2-3; unclear D gene. The V gene lost 2 bases and the J gene lost 1 base, with 10 bases spanning the gap. The CDR3 spans 15 residues. The germline V gene has CDR1 MDHEN and CDR2 SYDVKM. This chain's CDR3 is CASSLRGLGTDTQYF. Here the CDR3 DNA reads TGTGCCAGCAGTTTACGTGGGCTAGGCACAGATACGCAGTATTTT.

The gene calls are TRBV29-1 and TRBJ1-2; D remains ambiguous. The CDR3 has 12 amino acids. Trimming took 0 bases from V and 7 from J, leaving 9 bases between them. From germline, CDR1 is SQVTM and CDR2 ANQGSEA. The CDR3 sequence is CSVEDLQAGYTF. The CDR3 DNA reads TGCAGCGTTGAAGATCTCCAGGCTGGCTACACCTTC. Supplemented by reference TRBV29-1 and TRBJ1-2, the full variable domain reads SAVISQKPSRDICQRGTSLTIQCQVDSQVTMMFWYRQQPGQSLTLIATANQGSEATYESGFVIDKFPISRPNLTFSTLTVSNMSPEDSSIYLCSVEDLQAGYTFGSGTRLTVV.

The rearrangement links TRBV18 to TRBJ2-1; D might be TRBD2 (5 bases). The CDR3 loop spans 16 amino acids. CDR1 and CDR2 from the germline V gene are KGHSH and LQKENI. The V end was cut by 2 bases, the J end by 8 bases, with 19 bases between. CDR3 coding DNA: TGTGCCAGCTCACCATTCGACGGGGAAGGAAGGGATGAGCAGTTCTTC. Protein sequence: CASSPFDGEGRDEQFF.

CDR3 sequence: CAISESTGPAYYGYTF. CDR3 coding DNA: TGTGCCATCAGTGAGTCAACAGGGCCTGCGTACTATGGCTACACCTTC. The rearrangement joins TRBV10-3 to TRBJ1-2; perhaps TRBD1 as D (6 bases). Deletions cut 0 bases from V and 3 bases from J, with 14 bases between. Germline V gene lookup returns CDR1 ENHRY and CDR2 SYGVKD. The CDR3 extends over 16 amino acids.

V is TRBV7-8 and J is TRBJ1-1, with a tentative D call TRBD1 (6 bases). Germline CDR1 is SGHVS and CDR2 is FQNEAQ. V lost 6 bases to trimming and J lost 0 bases, with 11 bases between them. The CDR3 consists of 14 residues. CDR3 sequence reads: CASSSGAMNTEAFF. The CDR3 nucleotides read TGTGCCAGCAGTTCGGGGGCCATGAACACTGAAGCTTTCTTT.

A single count supports this clone. The V gene is TRBV15, the J gene TRBJ2-5; 9 positions agree with TRBD1. CDR1 and CDR2 from the germline V gene are LNHNV and YYDKDF (reference sequence). The CDR3 runs 17 residues. Losses at the gene ends were 3 bases for V and 6 bases for J; bases not matched to a gene: 14. This chain's CDR3 is CATSRVHAGTGRKTQYF. The CDR3 DNA is TGTGCCACCAGCAGGGTACACGCCGGGACAGGGAGGAAGACCCAGTACTTC.

The chain combines TRBV27 with TRBJ1-6; 7 positions match TRBD1. Trimming at V came to 7 bases and at J to 5 bases, leaving 8 bases not matched to a gene. The CDR3 consists of 15 residues. CDR1 is MNHEY and CDR2 is SMNVEV in the germline V gene (reference sequence). The CDR3 sequence: CASNRAGGNNSPLHF. The CDR3 DNA is TGTGCCAGCAATAGAGCAGGGGGTAATAATTCACCCCTCCACTTT.

The CDR3 loop reads CATSRGGQGSGELFF. The CDR3 DNA is TGTGCCACCAGCAGAGGGGGACAGGGGTCCGGGGAGCTGTTTTTT. V and J are TRBV15 and TRBJ2-2; the match to TRBD1 covers 10 bases. Germline V lookup: CDR1 LNHNV, CDR2 YYDKDF (reference sequence). The V and J ends lost 1 base and 6 bases, in that order; junction bases with no gene match: 2. The CDR3 sequence is 15 residues long.

This clone was seen more than once but under ten times. The chain has TRBV28 and TRBJ2-5, with no clear D. Germline V gene sequence: CDR1 MDHEN, CDR2 SYDVKM. This CDR3 contains 15 residues. Trimming shortened V by 7 bases and J by 0 bases, and 15 bases separated the two germline ends. CDR3 coding DNA: TGTGCCAGCAACTCATGGTCTGGGTACCAAGAGACCCAGTACTTC. This gives the protein CASNSWSGYQETQYF.

The genes are TRBV19 and TRBJ2-2, with D possibly TRBD1 on 6 matching bases. The V end was cut by 3 bases, the J end by 2 bases, with 10 bases between. The CDR3 is made up of 15 amino acids. CDR1 is LNHDA, CDR2 SQIVND, per germline (reference sequence). The CDR3 here is CASSILQGNTGELFF. The CDR3, as DNA: TGTGCCAGTAGTATTTTACAGGGCAACACCGGGGAGCTGTTTTTT.

V usage is TRBV7-9 and J usage is TRBJ2-2, with D perhaps given as TRBD1 or TRBD2 (6 bases each). The CDR3 has 16 amino acids. V was shortened by 2 bases and J by 4 bases, with 14 bases between the two germline ends. Germline V gene data show CDR1 as SEHNR and CDR2 as FQNEAQ (reference sequence). The CDR3 region is CASSLWGARSTGELFF. Here the CDR3 DNA reads TGTGCCAGCAGCTTATGGGGGGCCCGTAGCACCGGGGAGCTGTTTTTT.

The chain links TRBV12-3 or TRBV12-4 to TRBJ2-3; perhaps TRBD1 as D (6 bases). CDR3 size: 12 residues. V was shortened by 6 bases and J by 6 bases, with 10 bases between the two germline ends. CDR3 nucleotides: TGTGCCAGCAGCTCGAGGGGGGATACGCAGTATTTT. It codes for CASSSRGDTQYF.

The CDR3 DNA sequence: TGTGCCAGCAGCCCGACGGACAGATTCAATGAGCAGTTCTTC. Protein product: CASSPTDRFNEQFF. V is TRBV11-3 and J is TRBJ2-1, with D possibly matching TRBD1 (6 bases). The length of the CDR3 is 14 residues. CDR1 SGHNT and CDR2 YENEEA come from the germline V gene. Trimming removed 5 bases from V and 6 bases from J, with 14 bases in between.

The chain combines TRBV15 with TRBJ1-2; unclear D gene. V was clipped by 0 bases and J by 4 bases, with 3 bases between them. The CDR3 is 12 residues long. Per the germline V gene, CDR1 is LNHNV and CDR2 is YYDKDF (reference sequence). CDR3 coding DNA: TGTGCCACCAGCAGAGATATCTATGGCTACACCTTC. Protein: CATSRDIYGYTF.

CDR3 nucleotides: TGTGCCAGCAGCTTAATACGGCAATCCTACAATGAGCAGTTCTTC. It encodes CASSLIRQSYNEQFF. The V and J genes are TRBV7-9 and TRBJ2-1; the D is unclear. This CDR3 spans 15 amino acids. V was pared by 2 bases and J by 1 base, with 9 bases between. The germline CDR1 and CDR2 sequences are SEHNR and FQNEAQ (reference sequence).

This clone was detected only once. The gene calls are TRBV2 and TRBJ1-3, with 11 bases matching TRBD1. Germline V gene lookup returns CDR1 SNHLY and CDR2 FYNNEI. The trim removed 7 bases at V and 2 bases at J, leaving 7 bases unmatched. The CDR3 contains 16 residues. The CDR3 DNA sequence: TGTGCCAGCACCCGGGACAGGGGGAGAACTGGAAACACCATATATTTT. Protein: CASTRDRGRTGNTIYF. The full variable domain, with the rest looked up from reference TRBV2 and TRBJ1-3, is EPEVTQTPSHQVTQMGQEVILRCVPISNHLYFYWYRQILGQKVEFLVSFYNNEISEKSEIFDDQFSVERPDGSNFTLKIRSTKLEDSAMYFCASTRDRGRTGNTIYFGEGSWLTVV.

The V and J genes are TRBV24-1 and TRBJ1-5, with no clear D. With 4 bases removed from V and 5 bases from J, the gap between germline ends came to 17 bases. The germline V gene encodes CDR1 KGHDR and CDR2 SFDVKD. The CDR3 runs 16 residues. The CDR3 nucleotides read TGTGCCACCAGTGAGGGGTCGGGGAGGTATGATCAGCCCCAGCATTTT. This encodes CATSEGSGRYDQPQHF.

The J gene is TRBJ1-2, the V gene TRBV27; D is undetermined. The CDR3 sequence is 13 residues long. V was cut by 5 bases and J by 0 bases, with 7 bases left in between. Germline CDR1 MNHEY, CDR2 SMNVEV (reference sequence). This CDR3 reads CASSVAANYGYTF. The CDR3 DNA reads as TGTGCCAGCAGTGTTGCCGCTAACTATGGCTACACCTTC.

The CDR3 spells CASSQDQRMNTEAFF. In DNA form, the CDR3 reads TGCGCCAGCAGCCAAGATCAGCGCATGAACACTGAAGCTTTCTTT. The V and J genes are TRBV4-1 and TRBJ1-1; no clear D. CDR1 and CDR2 (germline): MGHRA, YSYEKL. The V end lost 0 bases, the J end lost 0 bases, and 8 bases lay between the germline ends. The CDR3 length is 15 residues.

The chain is built from TRBV11-2 and TRBJ2-7, with 7 positions matching TRBD1. Germline V CDR1 and CDR2: SGHAT, FQNNGV. The ends lost 9 bases at V and 6 bases at J; junction bases unmatched: 14. The CDR3 runs to 14 residues. In nucleotides, the CDR3 is TGTGCCAGTAAAAGACAGGGTCATGTTCTCGAGCAGTACTTC. Its translation: CASKRQGHVLEQYF.

The CDR3 DNA is TGTGCCAGTAGTGGGGACTATGGCTACACCTTC. This encodes CASSGDYGYTF. The chain has TRBV19 and TRBJ1-2; D remains unclear. V dropped 5 bases and J dropped 3 bases, with 4 bases sitting between them. The germline V gene has CDR1 LNHDA and CDR2 SQIVND (reference sequence). This CDR3 comprises 11 residues.

The chain is built from TRBV5-5 and TRBJ1-2; D is possibly TRBD1 (5 bases). V lost 2 bases to trimming and J lost 6 bases, with 17 bases between them. This CDR3 has 15 residues. Germline assignment: CDR1 SGHKS and CDR2 YYEKEE (reference sequence). CDR3 region: CASSFWGSSSHGYTF. Here the CDR3 DNA reads TGTGCCAGCAGCTTTTGGGGGTCCTCATCCCATGGCTACACCTTC.